The subject of this entry is one T cell receptor beta chain. The data stem from a study of CXCR3-negative and CXCR3-positive naive CD8 T cells. The length of the CDR3 is 16 residues. Germline V gene lookup returns CDR1 SGHDN and CDR2 FVKESK. The study made its TRB cDNA libraries by 5' RACE, adding UMI labels. Using the 5' RACE reads, TCRdb records one entry per CDR3 protein without DNA. The sample includes 92,000 or so distinct CDR3 sequences. V and J are TRBV14 and TRBJ2-5. This clonotype was sampled from a human donor in good health. Some clones in this sample may be carry-over from other donors' samples. Sequenced material: naive CXCR3- CD8+ T cells from blood. The subset: CD45RO-CCR7+CD27+CD95- naive CD8+ T cells lacking CXCR3 (TNR3-). CDR3 sequence reads: CASSQDLGRLQETQYF.